This TCR beta chain was sequenced for a study of cytomegalovirus exposure and HLA in healthy donors. Only in-frame clones appear in the TCRdb table, and some are missing; sequencing was by immunoSEQ multiplex PCR. The table lists some 65,000 clones, approximately 96% of them singletons. The donors were part of the validation cohort of over a hundred subjects. That cohort was separate from the first cohort, which comprised about 730 subjects. The TCR originated in a man between 18 and 29 years old in good health and CMV-seronegative. Sequences were obtained from PBMCs.

The CDR3 nucleotides read TGTGCCAGCAGCCAGCCCACAGGGAATGAGCAGTTCTTC. It specifies CASSQPTGNEQFF. The chain links TRBV7-9 to TRBJ2-1; D is perhaps TRBD1 (6 bases). V was cut by 5 bases and J by 7 bases, with 12 bases left in between. CDR1 and CDR2 (germline): SEHNR, FQNEAQ (reference sequence). The CDR3 sequence is 13 residues long.